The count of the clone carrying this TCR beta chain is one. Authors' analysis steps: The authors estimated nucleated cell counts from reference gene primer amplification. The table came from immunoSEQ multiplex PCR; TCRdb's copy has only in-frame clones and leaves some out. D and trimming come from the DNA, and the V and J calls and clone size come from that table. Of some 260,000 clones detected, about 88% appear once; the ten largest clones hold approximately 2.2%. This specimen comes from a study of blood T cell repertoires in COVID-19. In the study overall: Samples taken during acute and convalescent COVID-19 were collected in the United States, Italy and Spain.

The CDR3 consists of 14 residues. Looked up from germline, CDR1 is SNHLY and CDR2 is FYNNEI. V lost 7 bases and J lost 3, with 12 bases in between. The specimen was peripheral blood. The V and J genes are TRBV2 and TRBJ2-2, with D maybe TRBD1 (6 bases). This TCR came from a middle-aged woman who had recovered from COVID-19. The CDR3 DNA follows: TGTGCCAGCACTGGGGGCGCCTACACCGGGGAGCTGTTTTTT. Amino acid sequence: CASTGGAYTGELFF. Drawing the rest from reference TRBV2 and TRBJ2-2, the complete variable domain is EPEVTQTPSHQVTQMGQEVILRCVPISNHLYFYWYRQILGQKVEFLVSFYNNEISEKSEIFDDQFSVERPDGSNFTLKIRSTKLEDSAMYFCASTGGAYTGELFFGEGSRLTVL.